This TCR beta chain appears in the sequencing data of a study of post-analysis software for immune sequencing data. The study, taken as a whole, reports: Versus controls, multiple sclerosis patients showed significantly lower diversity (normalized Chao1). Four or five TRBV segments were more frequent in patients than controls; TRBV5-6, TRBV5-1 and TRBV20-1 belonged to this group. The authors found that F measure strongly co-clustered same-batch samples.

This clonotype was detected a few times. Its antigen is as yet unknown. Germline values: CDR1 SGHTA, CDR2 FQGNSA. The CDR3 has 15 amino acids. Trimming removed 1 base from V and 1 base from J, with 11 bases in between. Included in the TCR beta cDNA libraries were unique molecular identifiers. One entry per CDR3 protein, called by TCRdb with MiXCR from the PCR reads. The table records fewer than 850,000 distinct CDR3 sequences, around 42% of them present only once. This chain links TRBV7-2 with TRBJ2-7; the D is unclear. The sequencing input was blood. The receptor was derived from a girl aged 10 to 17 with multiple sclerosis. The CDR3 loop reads CASSLVWAASYEQYF. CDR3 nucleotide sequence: TGTGCCAGCAGCTTAGTGTGGGCGGCGTCCTACGAGCAGTACTTC.